This T cell receptor beta chain was recovered during a study of blood T cell repertoires in COVID-19. Study at large: Samples of COVID-19 (acute and convalescent) were obtained from the United States, Italy and Spain. From T cells, B-cell-depleted T cells, or PBMCs came the material, which was cDNA or gDNA.

The CDR3 consists of 16 residues. Germline CDR1 and CDR2: LGHNA and YSLEER. J was trimmed by 3 bases and V by 0 bases; bases with no gene match: 5. Per the study methods: How many nucleated cells were present was estimated from reference gene primer amplification. The table came from immunoSEQ multiplex PCR; TCRdb's copy has only in-frame clones and leaves some out. That table supplies the V and J calls and clone size; D and trimming were determined from the DNA. This sample yields approximately 300,000 clones, of which around 87% are seen a single time; 2.2% belongs to the top ten. The material sequenced was peripheral blood. The source is a woman between 50 and 59 years old who had recovered from COVID-19. The J gene is TRBJ2-1, the V gene TRBV4-3, with 7 bases identical to TRBD2. CDR3 protein: CASSQEVAGYYNEQFF. The CDR3 DNA follows: TGCGCCAGCAGCCAAGAGGTAGCGGGCTACTACAATGAGCAGTTCTTC.